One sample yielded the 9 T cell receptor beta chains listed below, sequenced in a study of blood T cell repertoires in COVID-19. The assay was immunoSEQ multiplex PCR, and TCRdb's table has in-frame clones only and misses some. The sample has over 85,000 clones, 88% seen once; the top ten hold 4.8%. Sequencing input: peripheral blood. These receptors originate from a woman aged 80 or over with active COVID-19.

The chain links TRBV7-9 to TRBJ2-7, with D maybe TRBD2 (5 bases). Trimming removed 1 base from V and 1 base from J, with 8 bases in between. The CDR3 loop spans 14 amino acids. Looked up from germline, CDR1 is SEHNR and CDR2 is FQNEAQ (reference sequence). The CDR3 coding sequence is TGTGCCAGCAGCTTAGAAACGGGGTCCTACGAGCAGTACTTC. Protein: CASSLETGSYEQYF.

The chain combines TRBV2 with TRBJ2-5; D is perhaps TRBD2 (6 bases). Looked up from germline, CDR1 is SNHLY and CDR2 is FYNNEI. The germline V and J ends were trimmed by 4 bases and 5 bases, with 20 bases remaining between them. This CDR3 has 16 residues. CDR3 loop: CASSGTPAGAGETQYF. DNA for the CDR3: TGTGCCAGCAGTGGGACCCCCGCGGGCGCGGGGGAGACCCAGTACTTC.

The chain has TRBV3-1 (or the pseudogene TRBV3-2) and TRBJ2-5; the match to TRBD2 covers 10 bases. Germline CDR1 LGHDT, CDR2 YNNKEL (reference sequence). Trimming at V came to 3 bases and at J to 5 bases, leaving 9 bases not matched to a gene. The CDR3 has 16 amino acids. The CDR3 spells CASSQVTSGPGETQYF. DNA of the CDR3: TGTGCCAGCAGCCAGGTGACTAGCGGGCCAGGGGAGACCCAGTACTTC.

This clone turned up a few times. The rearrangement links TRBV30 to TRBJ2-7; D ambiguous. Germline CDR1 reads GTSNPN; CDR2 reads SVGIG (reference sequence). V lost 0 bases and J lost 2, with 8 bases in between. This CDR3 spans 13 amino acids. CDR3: CAWSVSSPYEQYF. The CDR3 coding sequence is TGTGCCTGGAGTGTAAGCTCCCCCTACGAGCAGTACTTC.

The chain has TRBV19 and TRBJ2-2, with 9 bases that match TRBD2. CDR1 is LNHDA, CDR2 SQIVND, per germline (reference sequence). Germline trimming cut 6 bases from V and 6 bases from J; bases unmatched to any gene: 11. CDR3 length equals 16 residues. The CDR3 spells CASRAIAGDSPGELFF. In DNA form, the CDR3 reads TGTGCCAGTAGAGCCATAGCGGGAGACTCCCCCGGGGAGCTGTTTTTT.

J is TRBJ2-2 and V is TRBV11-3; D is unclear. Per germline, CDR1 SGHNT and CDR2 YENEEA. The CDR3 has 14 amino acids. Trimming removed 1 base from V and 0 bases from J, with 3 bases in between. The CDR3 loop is CASSLAANTGELFF. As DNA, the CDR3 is TGTGCCAGCAGCTTAGCGGCGAACACCGGGGAGCTGTTTTTT.

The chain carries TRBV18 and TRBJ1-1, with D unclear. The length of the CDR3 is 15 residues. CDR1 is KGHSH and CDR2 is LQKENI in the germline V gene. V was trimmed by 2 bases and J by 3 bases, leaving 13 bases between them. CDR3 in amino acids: CASSPVFVVDTEAFF. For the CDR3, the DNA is TGTGCCAGCTCACCAGTCTTCGTGGTAGACACTGAAGCTTTCTTT.

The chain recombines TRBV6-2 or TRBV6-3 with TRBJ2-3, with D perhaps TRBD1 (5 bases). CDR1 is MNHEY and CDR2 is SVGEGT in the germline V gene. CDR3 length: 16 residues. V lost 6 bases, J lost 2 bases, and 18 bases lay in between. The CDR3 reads CASSLSPQEPTDTQYF. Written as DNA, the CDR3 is TGTGCCAGCAGCCTCTCCCCACAGGAGCCCACAGATACGCAGTATTTT.

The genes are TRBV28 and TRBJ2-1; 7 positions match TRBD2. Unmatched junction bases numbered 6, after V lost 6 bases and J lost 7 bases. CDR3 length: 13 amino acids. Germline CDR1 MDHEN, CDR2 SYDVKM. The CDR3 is CASSLGGGNEQFF. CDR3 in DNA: TGTGCCAGCAGCCTTGGGGGAGGGAATGAGCAGTTCTTC.